This TCR beta chain originates from a study of beta chain features in type 1 diabetes. Study-level information: Sorted cells examined across all samples numbered more than 100 million. Overall study findings and caveats: Significant though moderate, a shortening of TCRB CDR3s appeared in all four CD4+ subsets of Type 1 diabetes patients. Whether TCRB rearrangement is influenced by HLA type went unresolved here.

The isolated RNA, all of it, was reverse transcribed, so expressed TCRB transcripts were what got sequenced. The table came from immunoSEQ multiplex PCR; TCRdb's copy has only in-frame clones and leaves some out. Among about 400,000 clones, around 13% were seen once, and the ten largest hold approximately 0.015%. Turning to this clone: Antigen: not known.

Trimming stripped 8 bases from V and 7 bases from J, with 14 bases between. The CDR3 contains 13 residues. CDR1 is KGHSH and CDR2 is LQKENI in the germline V gene. V gene TRBV18 combines with J gene TRBJ2-2; D call uncertain. The sequenced sample consisted of naive CD4+ T cells from blood. The receptor was isolated from a man between 18 and 35 years old in good health. The DNA for the CDR3 is TGTGCCAGCCCAATAAGCGTGGGCGGGGAGCTGTTTTTT. Encoded protein: CASPISVGGELFF.